This T cell receptor beta chain was identified in a study of blood T cell repertoires in COVID-19 (dated by TCRdb to about 2020). For context, the study as a whole: Samples covering the acute and convalescent phases of COVID-19 were provided by collaborators in the United States, Italy and Spain. A de-identified subject ID, COVID-19 status, age in years and sex were almost always included in the sample metadata. Subjects who had been exposed to COVID-19, were actively infected with it, or had recovered from it provided the deeply sampled blood TCRbeta repertoires that made up the dataset. Samples were obtained from the ongoing ImmuneRACE study (first 160 participants) and from about 1,300 subjects provided by 6 global collaborators. The material from the prospective study consisted of cDNA or gDNA derived from T cells, B-cell-depleted T cells, or PBMCs. The repertoires were released in a freely available public database meant as a resource for research on the immune response to SARS-CoV-2. Where available, HLA class I and class II types were obtained from metadata supplied by the sample provider rather than from assay-based typing.

One collaborating source in Seattle enrolled patients while the patients were actively infected and followed the patients over time throughout the course of disease. The collaborating institutions used their own protocols to collect whole blood in K2EDTA tubes. For TCRbeta analysis, collaborators shipped samples as frozen whole blood, isolated PBMCs, or DNA extracted from either of those sample types. The CDR1 and CDR2 encoded by the germline V gene are SGHVS and FQNEAQ. The CDR3, from cysteine to phenylalanine, totals 17 residues. CDR3 DNA is the only sequence kept; it has 51 bases, read in frame from the first base. Relative to germline, V is 3 bases shorter and J is 1 base shorter, with 16 bases between their ends. Overall study outcomes, separate from this receptor: The quantity of clinical and demographic metadata differed by source and by participant and was supplied without curation.

This clone was observed once. The clone's antigen remains unknown. The input lacks base qualities; no much larger clone sits a single base away. TCRbeta CDR3 regions were amplified from genomic DNA using the immunoSEQ Assay, a bias-controlled multiplex PCR. The source study handled its data this way. Nucleated cell counts per sample were estimated from amplification of reference gene primers within the assay. To quantify the absolute abundance of each unique TCRbeta CDR3 rearrangement, sequence reads were collapsed and filtered. For each sample, productive Simpson clonality was calculated by taking the square root of Simpson's diversity index across productive rearrangements. TCRdb mirrors the immuneACCESS table, restricted to in-frame sequences. Some clones are absent from its copies; in checked studies, under half trace to an unresolved V gene, and the reason for the others is unknown. V and J calls and clone size are as listed in that table; D and trimming were resolved from the DNA. The table for this sample lists roughly 160,000 clones; about 88% of them were counted only once. About 2.5% of the sample goes to the ten largest clones.

The sequence derives from a woman of 80 years or more with COVID-19, enrolled during active disease. Rearrangement joined TRBV7-8 to TRBJ1-5; TRBD1 is perhaps the D gene, given 6 matching bases. Sequencing was performed on peripheral blood. The DNA sequence is given as TGTGCCAGCAGCTTTAGCACCTCACAGGGCAGCAATCAGCCCCAGCATTTT. Its translation is CASSFSTSQGSNQPQHF.